This T cell receptor (beta chain) was documented in a study of cytomegalovirus exposure and HLA in healthy donors. Findings and limits, study-wide: It was assumed in the presence/absence analyses that sequencing depth was roughly uniform across donors. What a later analysis showed was that several of the most significant clusters appeared linked to common viral pathogens. Association of 17,000 or so TCR beta sequences with HLA alleles was found at 0.05 false discovery rate in a later analysis.

As regards this clone: Its specificity is not known.

Amplification used 60 Vbeta primers and 13 Jbeta primers. The method was immunoSEQ multiplex PCR; TCRdb's version includes in-frame clones alone and lacks a portion of them. The sample shows 150,000 to 180,000 clones, roughly 82% of them seen only once. CDR1 and CDR2 (germline): SGHRS, YFSETQ. This CDR3 contains 16 residues. Trimming shortened V by 4 bases and J by 0 bases, and 14 bases separated the two germline ends. This sequence joins TRBV5-1 and TRBJ2-1, with D perhaps TRBD2 (6 bases). Sequenced: PBMCs. This clonotype originated in a woman between 50 and 59 years old in good health and CMV-seropositive. The chain's CDR3 is CASSEASVGSYNEQFF. CDR3 bases: TGCGCCAGCAGCGAAGCTAGCGTAGGCTCCTACAATGAGCAGTTCTTC.